These T cell receptor beta chains were read from a single sample in a study of blood T cell repertoires in COVID-19. The protocol was immunoSEQ multiplex PCR, while the TCRdb copy is restricted to in-frame clones and leaves out a portion. The table has hundreds of thousands of clones, more than 75% seen once. The specimen sequenced was peripheral blood. The receptors derive from a man aged 40-55 years with acute or convalescent COVID-19. Both conserved end residues are part of each CDR3. A D gene is named only where the DNA matches it firmly. Size tells how often a clone was seen (once, few, many) or the class of an expanded clone, and some rows leave it out.

cdr3_aa cdr3_nt clone_size d_call j_call v_call
CSVRQGVTDTQYF TGCAGCGTCAGACAGGGTGTCACAGATACGCAGTATTTT once TRBD1 TRBJ2-3 TRBV29-1
CASSLFTSGGAYEQYF TGTGCCAGCAGCTTATTTACTAGCGGGGGGGCTTACGAGCAGTACTTC - TRBD2 TRBJ2-7 TRBV7-9
CASSFGATPHEQYF TGTGCCAGCAGTTTTGGAGCTACTCCCCACGAGCAGTACTTC - - TRBJ2-7 TRBV27
CAGTRDVNEKLFF TGTGCCGGGACACGGGACGTAAATGAAAAACTGTTTTTT - - TRBJ1-4 TRBV2
CASKRDTGISEKLFF TGTGCCAGCAAAAGGGATACAGGGATCAGCGAAAAACTGTTTTTT - - TRBJ1-4 TRBV25-1
CASSLAAGLSDTQYF TGCGCCAGCAGCTTGGCGGCAGGGCTCTCAGATACGCAGTATTTT - - TRBJ2-3 TRBV5-1
CAWSADRSYGYTF TGTGCCTGGAGCGCCGACAGGAGCTATGGCTACACCTTC once - TRBJ1-2 TRBV30
CASSQSDRGEKLFF TGTGCCAGCTCACAATCGGACAGGGGGGAAAAACTGTTTTTT - TRBD1 TRBJ1-4 TRBV18
CASSSPGLHTDTQYF TGTGCCAGCAGCTCCCCGGGACTTCACACAGATACGCAGTATTTT - - TRBJ2-3 TRBV5-4
CASSRDNSNNEQFF TGTGCCAGCAGTAGGGACAATAGTAACAATGAGCAGTTCTTC few - TRBJ2-1 TRBV6-6
CASSSGQVYEKLFF TGTGCCAGCAGCTCGGGACAGGTTTATGAAAAACTGTTTTTT - TRBD1 TRBJ1-4 TRBV6-5
CASSLDSGSVNEQYF TGTGCCAGCAGCTTAGATTCGGGGAGTGTTAACGAGCAGTACTTC - - TRBJ2-7 TRBV7-2
CASSESKGSGYSTDTQYF TGCGCCAGCAGTGAGTCGAAAGGAAGCGGATATAGCACAGATACGCAGTATTTT - - TRBJ2-3 TRBV10-2
CASSLMGGSYNEQFF TGCGCCAGCAGCTTGATGGGGGGCTCCTACAATGAGCAGTTCTTC once - TRBJ2-1 TRBV5-1
CASSENGEYYDGYTF TGTGCCAGCAGTGAAAATGGGGAGTACTACGATGGCTACACCTTC - - TRBJ1-2 TRBV25-1
CSVDGGTDTQYF TGCAGCGTTGACGGAGGCACAGATACGCAGTATTTT - - TRBJ2-3 TRBV29-1
CASSEVVRTRSYSYEQYF TGTGCCAGCAGTGAAGTTGTGCGAACAAGGAGCTACTCCTACGAGCAGTACTTC - - TRBJ2-7 TRBV6-1
CASSEGRGGKGPQHF TGTGCCAGCAGTGAGGGGAGGGGAGGGAAGGGGCCCCAGCATTTT - - TRBJ1-5 TRBV6-1
CASSLRDSRTDTQYF TGTGCCAGCAGCCTCCGGGACAGCCGCACAGATACGCAGTATTTT few TRBD1 TRBJ2-3 TRBV5-4
CASSFPGVRVGGYTF TGTGCCAGCAGCTTCCCCGGGGTCCGAGTTGGTGGCTACACCTTC once - TRBJ1-2 TRBV7-2
CASSLQSSWGDQPQHF TGTGCCAGCAGCTTGCAGAGCTCCTGGGGAGATCAGCCCCAGCATTTT - - TRBJ1-5 TRBV5-6
CATSRENHAGFAYNEQFF TGTGCCACCAGCAGAGAGAATCACGCAGGGTTCGCCTACAATGAGCAGTTCTTC - - TRBJ2-1 TRBV15
CASTQSNNEQFF TGTGCCAGCACACAATCAAACAATGAGCAGTTCTTC - - TRBJ2-1 TRBV6-8
CASSLTANYGYTF TGTGCCAGCAGCTTGACAGCTAACTATGGCTACACCTTC - - TRBJ1-2 TRBV7-3
CASTSAREGYGYTF TGTGCCAGCACCTCGGCGAGGGAAGGATATGGCTACACCTTC - - TRBJ1-2 TRBV27
CASSPLTGDVGEKLFF TGTGCCAGCAGCCCGCTTACGGGGGATGTGGGGGAAAAACTGTTTTTT - - TRBJ1-4 TRBV9
CASSQGGGAANEQFF TGTGCCAGCAGCCAAGGAGGGGGGGCCGCCAATGAGCAGTTCTTC - - TRBJ2-1 TRBV3-1/TRBV3-2
CAWSIGREKLFF TGTGCCTGGAGTATTGGGAGGGAAAAACTGTTTTTT - - TRBJ1-4 TRBV30
CASSGDTGEQYF TGTGCCAGCAGCGGCGATACAGGCGAGCAGTACTTC - - TRBJ2-7 TRBV7-8
CASSLGGTDTQYF TGTGCCAGCAGCCTGGGAGGAACAGATACGCAGTATTTT - - TRBJ2-3 TRBV11-2
CASSLYSRQLIAKNIQYF TGTGCCAGCAGTTTATATTCGCGGCAGTTAATAGCCAAAAACATTCAGTACTTC - - TRBJ2-4 TRBV27
CASRERPDQPQHF TGTGCCAGCAGGGAGCGGCCGGATCAGCCCCAGCATTTT - - TRBJ1-5 TRBV5-8
CASSTGARPGAFF TGTGCCAGTAGTACTGGGGCGAGGCCAGGAGCTTTCTTT - - TRBJ1-1 TRBV19
CASSLATGDQPQHF TGTGCCAGCAGCTTAGCGACAGGAGATCAGCCCCAGCATTTT once - TRBJ1-5 TRBV7-8
CASSLIGDKNIQYF TGCGCCAGCAGCTTGATAGGGGACAAAAACATTCAGTACTTC - - TRBJ2-4 TRBV5-1
CASSRQTGGSYEQYF TGTGCCAGCAGCCGCCAAACAGGGGGCTCGTACGAGCAGTACTTC - TRBD1 TRBJ2-7 TRBV14
CSVGHDYPSSYNEQFF TGCAGCGTTGGGCACGACTACCCCAGCTCCTACAATGAGCAGTTCTTC few - TRBJ2-1 TRBV29-1